The T cell receptor beta chain under discussion was sequenced for a study of CD8 T cells in ankylosing spondylitis (dated by TCRdb to 2015 to 2018). Describing the broader study: The study set out to find disease-linked TCR variants by profiling T cell receptor beta repertoires in ankylosing spondylitis patients and healthy donors. The full study cohort comprised around 25 ankylosing spondylitis patients and approximately 100 healthy donors. Samples of peripheral blood were taken, and for ankylosing spondylitis patients, synovial fluid was collected as well.

Concerning this clonotype itself: There is no known antigen for this receptor. Base qualities are not provided; no much larger clone lies one nucleotide away.

The CDR3 holds 12 amino acids from the cysteine to the phenylalanine. The kept DNA is CDR3 alone, 36 bases in frame from the first base. According to the germline V gene, CDR1 reads SQVTM and CDR2 reads ANQGSEA. V sheds 4 bases and J sheds 8 bases, leaving 14 bases between their ends. The instrument was an Illumina HiSeq 2500. TCR beta libraries were prepared by quantitative 5'-RACE with molecular barcodes. The original methods were these. To identify disease-linked TCR variants, a new computational method was used, one built on a probabilistic model of VDJ rearrangement. TCRdb passed the public sequencing reads through fastp at Q25 and MiXCR, retaining productive beta sequences. CDR3 protein duplicates are merged, each entry listing the most common genes and DNA. These V and J calls derive from TCRdb rather than the authors' analysis. This sample has roughly 230,000 distinct CDR3 sequences in its table, and 18% of those were observed once. Clones ranked in the top ten supply about a third of the sample.

Overall study outcomes, separate from this receptor: Blood from ankylosing spondylitis patients appeared to be characterized by a TCR beta motif made up of eight highly homologous amino acid variants. In peripheral blood, the disease-linked clones were found at relatively low frequencies and had a CD8+ phenotype. The disease-linked clones were reported to be significantly enriched in matched synovial fluid samples from ankylosing spondylitis patients. Some TCR beta motif variants had previously been reported in synovial fluid and blood of reactive arthritis patients, which suggested common disease-initiation mechanisms.

The chain employs TRBV29-1 and TRBJ1-1; matching of 6 bases hints at TRBD1 as the D gene. This receptor was obtained from a male donor with ankylosing spondylitis or in good health (not recorded which). Input material: blood, either unsorted or a sorted T cell fraction (not recorded which). The CDR3 region: CSVGGGGDEAFF. The DNA reads as follows: TGCAGCGTTGGGGGGGGGGGCGACGAAGCTTTCTTT.